Listed below are T cell receptor beta chains from one sample, sequenced in a study of T cells in Graves' hyperthyroidism and ophthalmopathy. TCRdb re-derived calls from the multiplex PCR reads in MiXCR, one entry per CDR3 protein. The data hold some 300,000 distinct CDR3 sequences, with 16% observed a single time. The sequenced sample was blood. All receptors come from a young man with Graves' hyperthyroidism. The CDR3 runs from the conserved cysteine through the conserved F or W. The D gene is left open where the match is weak. Expanded clones get a size class; other rows say once, few or many, or leave the size out.

TRBJ1-1,many,TRBV10-2,-,CASSEMGQNTEAFF,TGCGCCAGCAGTGAGATGGGGCAGAACACTGAAGCTTTCTTT
TRBJ1-1,few,TRBV20-1,-,CSARDRAGLTEAFF,TGCAGTGCTAGAGATCGGGCCGGGTTAACTGAAGCTTTCTTT
TRBJ2-7,-,TRBV5-6,-,CASSLTPGEQYF,TGTGCCAGCAGCTTGACTCCAGGGGAGCAGTACTTC
TRBJ1-2,many,TRBV28,TRBD1,CASRLTRDSLSGYTF,TGTGCCAGCAGGCTGACCCGGGACAGCCTTTCCGGCTACACCTTC
TRBJ2-1,many,TRBV28,TRBD2,CASSFGSGRYNEQFF,TGTGCCAGCAGTTTTGGTAGCGGGAGGTACAATGAGCAGTTCTTC
TRBJ2-3,-,TRBV25-1,TRBD1,CASSERGLGDTQYF,TGTGCCAGCAGTGAGAGGGGGCTAGGAGATACGCAGTATTTT
TRBJ2-7,-,TRBV4-1,TRBD2,CASSQSGGRASYEQYF,TGTGCCAGCAGCCAATCGGGCGGGAGGGCCTCCTACGAGCAGTACTTC
TRBJ1-1,many,TRBV5-1,TRBD1,CASSLRWTGFPTNTEAFF,TGCGCCAGCAGCCTGAGATGGACAGGGTTCCCCACGAACACTGAAGCTTTCTTT
TRBJ1-4,many,TRBV5-5,-,CASSLNEKLFF,TGTGCCAGCAGCTTGAATGAAAAACTGTTTTTT
TRBJ1-5,few,TRBV4-1,TRBD1,CASSPNKIRDRGDQPQHF,TGCGCCAGCAGCCCTAACAAAATCCGGGACAGGGGAGATCAGCCCCAGCATTTT
TRBJ2-1,-,TRBV7-9,-,CASSLAGAPVSNEQFF,TGTGCCAGCAGCTTAGCTGGGGCTCCTGTCAGCAATGAGCAGTTCTTC
TRBJ2-1,few,TRBV19,TRBD2,CASSMTSEENSEQFF,TGTGCCAGTAGTATGACTAGCGAGGAGAACAGTGAGCAGTTCTTC
TRBJ2-7,many,TRBV20-1,TRBD2,CSARDPGSREAYEQYF,TGCAGTGCTAGAGATCCCGGGAGCCGGGAGGCCTACGAGCAGTACTTC
TRBJ2-1,many,TRBV7-8,-,CASSFWRGQPRDEQFF,TGTGCCAGCAGCTTTTGGCGGGGGCAACCGAGGGATGAGCAGTTCTTC
TRBJ2-2,-,TRBV10-3,-,CAISGGANTGELFF,TGTGCCATCAGTGGCGGAGCTAACACCGGGGAGCTGTTTTTT
TRBJ2-7,many,TRBV28,-,CASSPQAPYEQYF,TGTGCCAGCAGTCCTCAGGCCCCCTACGAGCAGTACTTC
TRBJ2-2,-,TRBV12-3/TRBV12-4,-,CASSSPSGQRDTGELFF,TGTGCCAGCAGTTCCCCCTCCGGGCAAAGGGACACCGGGGAGCTGTTTTTT
TRBJ2-2,-,TRBV12-3/TRBV12-4,-,CASSLTSGYAGELFF,TGTGCCAGCAGTTTAACTTCAGGGTACGCCGGGGAGCTGTTTTTT
TRBJ2-3,-,TRBV20-1,-,CSARRGPRNTQYF,TGCAGTGCTAGACGCGGCCCCAGAAATACGCAGTATTTT
TRBJ2-7,many,TRBV10-1,TRBD1,CASIRDSSYEQYF,TGCGCCAGCATTCGGGACAGTTCCTACGAGCAGTACTTC
TRBJ2-1,many,TRBV7-3,-,CASSLTRTYSEQFF,TGTGCCAGCAGCTTAACGCGGACTTATTCTGAGCAGTTCTTC
TRBJ1-2,many,TRBV5-1,-,CASSPRGRGFGYTF,TGCGCCAGCAGCCCCAGGGGTCGCGGGTTTGGCTACACCTTC
TRBJ2-7,few,TRBV5-1,-,CASSPGTFSYEQYF,TGCGCCAGCAGCCCCGGGACCTTCTCCTACGAGCAGTACTTC
TRBJ2-5,-,TRBV20-1,TRBD1,CSANLGARQGTQYF,TGCAGTGCTAATTTGGGGGCGCGACAGGGGACCCAGTACTTC